The TCR beta chain under discussion was sequenced for a study of blood T cell repertoires in COVID-19. Background on the study: Sites across the United States, Italy and Spain contributed samples from acute and convalescent COVID-19.

Germline lookup yields CDR1 MNHEY and CDR2 SVGAGI. V was clipped by 6 bases and J by 1 base, with 16 bases between them. This CDR3 region has 15 residues. Profiling relied on immunoSEQ multiplex PCR, and the TCRdb table lists in-frame clones only, not all of them. Here the sample spans some 180,000 clones, about 86% being singletons. This clonotype originated in a man between 65 and 85 years old with active or convalescent COVID-19. Material for sequencing was peripheral blood. The chain recombines TRBV6-5 with TRBJ2-7, with D possibly matching TRBD1 (6 bases). DNA of the CDR3: TGTGCCAGCAGCCTCCTCGGGACATTTTCCTACGAGCAGTACTTC. This sequence encodes CASSLLGTFSYEQYF.